These 15 T cell receptor beta chains came from one sample sequenced in a study of post-analysis software for immune sequencing data. Study conclusions and caveats: Five TRBV segments, TRBV5-6, TRBV5-1 and TRBV20-1 among them, were found more frequent in patients than controls.

Their antigen targets remain unknown. Tagging with unique molecular identifiers was a feature of the TCR beta cDNA libraries. TCRdb redid the calling of the PCR reads with MiXCR, one entry per CDR3 protein. Found here are about half a million distinct CDR3 sequences, over 35% of them singletons; the top ten hold about 12%. The sequenced material came from blood. These receptors were collected from a girl aged 10 to 17 with multiple sclerosis.

The chain carries TRBV20-1 and TRBJ2-3; unclear D gene. This CDR3 spans 13 amino acids. CDR1 is DFQATT, CDR2 SNEGSKA, per germline (reference sequence). V was trimmed by 2 bases and J by 0 bases, leaving 6 bases between them. This CDR3 reads CSARLTSTDTQYF. The CDR3 DNA reads TGCAGTGCTAGATTGACTAGCACAGATACGCAGTATTTT.

This clonotype was observed a handful of times. V and J are TRBV7-2 and TRBJ2-1; D is possibly TRBD2 (6 bases). V was shortened by 5 bases and J by 1 base, with 12 bases between the two germline ends. The CDR3 length is 15 residues. The germline gives CDR1 SGHTA, CDR2 FQGNSA. The CDR3 sequence is CASSPRAGSYNEQFF. The CDR3 DNA reads TGTGCCAGCAGCCCTAGGGCGGGGTCCTACAATGAGCAGTTCTTC. The complete variable domain, with remaining parts taken from reference TRBV7-2 and TRBJ2-1, reads GAGVSQSPSNKVTEKGKDVELRCDPISGHTALYWYRQSLGQGLEFLIYFQGNSAPDKSGLPSDRFSAERTGGSVSTLTIQRTQQEDSAVYLCASSPRAGSYNEQFFGPGTRLTVL.

This clonotype was found once. This chain connects TRBV15 to TRBJ2-5; weak D call: TRBD2 (5 bases). The CDR3 consists of 14 residues. Germline assignment: CDR1 LNHNV and CDR2 YYDKDF (reference sequence). V dropped 0 bases and J dropped 5 bases, with 10 bases sitting between them. The CDR3 here is CATSRDAGVETQYF. The CDR3 nucleotides read TGTGCCACCAGCAGAGATGCCGGGGTGGAGACCCAGTACTTC.

J is TRBJ1-2 and V is TRBV25-1, with TRBD1 matching over 9 bases. Per the germline V gene, CDR1 is MGHDK and CDR2 is SYGVNS. The CDR3 has 16 amino acids. The ends lost 4 bases at V and 6 bases at J; junction bases unmatched: 12. CDR3 sequence: CASSGLGGQGVNGYTF. DNA for the CDR3: TGTGCCAGCAGTGGGCTCGGGGGACAGGGTGTAAATGGCTACACCTTC.

This clonotype was recorded a few times. The chain has TRBV29-1 and TRBJ1-1; 10 bases match TRBD1. The CDR3 extends over 13 amino acids. From germline, CDR1 is SQVTM and CDR2 ANQGSEA. V lost 6 bases to trimming and J lost 5 bases; unmatched junction nucleotides: 6. CDR3 in DNA: TGCAGCGTCCACCGGGACAGGGGTACTGAAGCTTTCTTT. Translation: CSVHRDRGTEAFF. The complete variable domain, with remaining parts taken from reference TRBV29-1 and TRBJ1-1, reads SAVISQKPSRDICQRGTSLTIQCQVDSQVTMMFWYRQQPGQSLTLIATANQGSEATYESGFVIDKFPISRPNLTFSTLTVSNMSPEDSSIYLCSVHRDRGTEAFFGQGTRLTVV.

This chain links TRBV9 with TRBJ2-1; 7 bases agree with TRBD2. V was clipped by 7 bases and J by 6 bases; unmatched bases: 4. In germline, CDR1 is SGDLS, CDR2 YYNGEE. This CDR3 has 12 residues. The CDR3 here is CASGRLANEQFF. CDR3 nucleotide sequence: TGTGCCAGCGGCAGACTAGCCAATGAGCAGTTCTTC.

This clonotype was seen only a few times. The chain couples TRBV5-1 to TRBJ2-1; 11 positions match TRBD1. CDR3 length: 15 amino acids. With V trimmed by 4 bases and J by 4 bases, 4 bases remained unmatched. Germline assignment: CDR1 SGHRS and CDR2 YFSETQ. CDR3 amino acids: CASSGGQGGYNEQFF. In DNA, the CDR3 is TGCGCCAGCAGCGGGGGACAGGGGGGATACAATGAGCAGTTCTTC.

This chain connects TRBV7-9 to TRBJ2-7; a weak D match, TRBD2 (5 bases). The ends were cut back, 8 bases at V and 3 bases at J, with 17 bases in the middle. The V gene's germline CDR1 is SEHNR and CDR2 FQNEAQ (reference sequence). The CDR3 has 14 amino acids. The CDR3 DNA reads as TGTGCCAGCTCGACCCGAGACACTAGCTACGAGCAGTACTTC. This gives the protein CASSTRDTSYEQYF.

This clonotype was recorded only once. This CDR3 reads CASSFVDRTHEQYF. The CDR3 nucleotides are TGTGCCAGCAGCTTCGTGGACAGGACCCACGAGCAGTACTTC. This rearrangement joins TRBV7-9 to TRBJ2-7; TRBD1 matches at 7 bases. Germline CDR1 SEHNR, CDR2 FQNEAQ (reference sequence). V was pared by 3 bases and J by 5 bases, with 7 bases of the junction left unmatched. The CDR3 length is 14 residues.

The chain joins TRBV11-2 to TRBJ2-3; 7 bases align to TRBD2. Germline lookup yields CDR1 SGHAT and CDR2 FQNNGV. The junction had 5 bases not matched to a gene; V was cut back by 2 bases and J by 0 bases. The CDR3 totals 16 residues. CDR3 residues: CASSLLSGTSTDTQYF. As DNA, the CDR3 is TGTGCCAGCAGCTTACTAAGCGGGACGAGCACAGATACGCAGTATTTT. Combining the CDR3 with reference TRBV11-2 and TRBJ2-3 gives the whole variable domain EAGVAQSPRYKIIEKRQSVAFWCNPISGHATLYWYQQILGQGPKLLIQFQNNGVVDDSQLPKDRFSAERLKGVDSTLKIQPAKLEDSAVYLCASSLLSGTSTDTQYFGPGTRLTVL.

This clonotype was observed a few times. A junction end diverges from the germline sequence, so it may reflect a read error. The V and J genes are TRBV7-7 and TRBJ2-3, with a weak D call TRBD1 (6 bases). From germline, CDR1 is SSHAT and CDR2 FNYEAQ (reference sequence). CDR3 length equals 15 residues. The CDR3 sequence is CASSHGQRGTDTQYF. CDR3 coding DNA: TGTGCTAGCAGCCATGGACAGCGAGGCACAGATACGCAGTATTTT. Looking up the rest from reference TRBV7-7 and TRBJ2-3 gives the full variable domain: GAGVSQSPRYKVTKRGQDVTLRCDPISSHATLYWYQQALGQGPEFLTYFNYEAQPDKSGLPSDRFSAERPEGSISTLTIQRTEQRDSAMYRCASSHGQRGTDTQYFGPGTRLTVL.

In its sample, this clonotype was seen a few times. The genes are TRBV2 and TRBJ1-2; unclear D gene. CDR3 size: 15 residues. In germline, CDR1 is SNHLY, CDR2 FYNNEI. V shed 4 bases and J shed 6 bases, with 18 bases lying between them. Here the CDR3 reads CASSGLSGSGNGYTF. The CDR3 bases are TGTGCCAGCAGTGGCCTCTCGGGTAGCGGGAATGGCTACACCTTC.

The table lists this clonotype with a count of one. This chain's CDR3 is CSAATSGRVAEQFF. The DNA for the CDR3 is TGCAGTGCCGCGACTAGCGGGAGGGTCGCTGAGCAGTTCTTC. The gene calls are TRBV20-1 and TRBJ2-1; 14 positions match TRBD2. Trimming at V came to 6 bases and at J to 9 bases, leaving 7 bases not matched to a gene. Germline CDR1 is DFQATT and CDR2 is SNEGSKA (reference sequence). The CDR3 is 14 amino acids.

This chain joins TRBV7-9 and TRBJ2-6; D is tentatively TRBD1 or TRBD2 (5 bases each). Germline CDR1 reads SEHNR; CDR2 reads FQNEAQ (reference sequence). This CDR3 contains 18 residues. Trimming cost V 5 bases and J 0 bases, with 17 bases left between them. The CDR3 DNA reads TGTGCCAGCAGCCACGGGCCGGGACGGTCCTCTGGGGCCAACGTCCTGACTTTC. It codes for CASSHGPGRSSGANVLTF.

A remark on this clonotype: A junction end diverges from the germline sequence, so it may reflect a read error. The chain has TRBV4-1 and TRBJ1-1; the D gene is possibly TRBD1 (6 bases). The CDR3 spans 13 residues. CDR1 is MGHRA and CDR2 is YSYEKL in the germline V gene. CDR3 in amino acids: CTSRGLMNTEAFF. In DNA, the CDR3 is TGCACCAGCAGGGGACTTATGAACACTGAAGCTTTCTTT.